These T cell receptor beta chains were read from a single sample in a study of cytomegalovirus exposure and HLA in healthy donors. Produced via immunoSEQ multiplex PCR; TCRdb's table is partial and in-frame only. The listing contains more than 65,000 clones. Sequenced input: PBMCs. These receptors originate from a man in his forties in good health and CMV-seronegative. Both conserved end residues are part of each CDR3. Fields, in order: CDR3 protein, CDR3 DNA, D gene, J gene, V gene. A D gene is named only where the DNA matches it firmly.

CDR3: CASSPIGNQPQHF
DNA: TGTGCCAGCAGCCCGATCGGTAATCAGCCCCAGCATTTT
D: .
J: TRBJ1-5
V: TRBV7-9

CDR3: CASSLNLRRTEAFF
DNA: TGTGCCAGCAGTTTAAACCTGAGGCGCACTGAAGCTTTCTTT
D: .
J: TRBJ1-1
V: TRBV27

CDR3: CASSSGLGEQYF
DNA: TGTGCCAGCAGCTCCGGACTGGGCGAGCAGTACTTC
D: .
J: TRBJ2-7
V: TRBV7-2

CDR3: CASSSGSGQGVNTGELFF
DNA: TGCGCCAGCAGCTCCGGGTCGGGACAGGGGGTGAACACCGGGGAGCTGTTTTTT
D: TRBD1
J: TRBJ2-2
V: TRBV5-1

CDR3: CASSRKELGQGFEQYF
DNA: TGCGCCAGCAGCCGAAAAGAGTTGGGACAGGGATTCGAGCAGTACTTC
D: TRBD1
J: TRBJ2-7
V: TRBV4-1

CDR3: CASWGQGTYEQYF
DNA: TGTGCCAGCTGGGGACAGGGTACCTACGAGCAGTACTTC
D: TRBD1
J: TRBJ2-7
V: TRBV28

CDR3: CASSLATTNTGELFF
DNA: TGTGCCAGCAGCTTAGCCACTACGAACACCGGGGAGCTGTTTTTT
D: .
J: TRBJ2-2
V: TRBV7-2

CDR3: CASSSGTFLNSNQPQHF
DNA: TGTGCCAGCAGCTCCGGGACATTCCTTAATAGCAATCAGCCCCAGCATTTT
D: .
J: TRBJ1-5
V: TRBV5-5

CDR3: CASSLYGGAGYEQYF
DNA: TGTGCCAGCAGCTTATATGGGGGCGCCGGCTACGAGCAGTACTTC
D: .
J: TRBJ2-7
V: TRBV7-9

CDR3: CASSTPPGEGGETQYF
DNA: TGTGCCAGCAGCACACCCCCCGGGGAGGGTGGGGAGACCCAGTACTTC
D: TRBD2
J: TRBJ2-5
V: TRBV9

CDR3: CASSDSPGTSGGTQETQYF
DNA: TGTGCCAGTTCGGACAGTCCCGGGACTAGCGGGGGGACTCAAGAGACCCAGTACTTC
D: TRBD2
J: TRBJ2-5
V: TRBV18

CDR3: CASSGGGTVSSYEQYF
DNA: TGCGCCAGCAGCGGCGGGGGGACTGTTAGCTCCTACGAGCAGTACTTC
D: TRBD2
J: TRBJ2-7
V: TRBV5-1

CDR3: CASSQEPQGGSTDTQYF
DNA: TGCGCCAGCAGCCAGGAACCCCAGGGGGGAAGCACAGATACGCAGTATTTT
D: .
J: TRBJ2-3
V: TRBV4-1

CDR3: CAWSGGGAGRLGTEAFF
DNA: TGTGCCTGGAGTGGCGGGGGGGCAGGGAGATTGGGGACTGAAGCTTTCTTT
D: .
J: TRBJ1-1
V: TRBV30

CDR3: CASSAGQARLNYEQYF
DNA: TGCGCCAGCAGTGCGGGACAGGCCCGTCTAAACTACGAGCAGTACTTC
D: TRBD1
J: TRBJ2-7
V: TRBV10-1

CDR3: CASSQDIAASVETQYF
DNA: TGTGCCAGCAGCCAAGATATAGCGGCTAGCGTGGAGACCCAGTACTTC
D: .
J: TRBJ2-5
V: TRBV4-2

CDR3: CASSFKGFEQYF
DNA: TGTGCCAGCAGTTTTAAGGGGTTCGAGCAGTACTTC
D: .
J: TRBJ2-7
V: TRBV28